The 31 T cell receptor beta chains listed next were all sequenced from one sample in a study of read filtering for tumor transcriptome and immune sequencing. The library was built from about 400 ng RNA with molecular barcoded adaptors for alpha/delta and beta/gamma chains. TCRdb reprocessed the reads via MiXCR and lists one record per CDR3 protein. The repertoire holds tens of thousands of distinct CDR3 sequences, more than 11% seen once, with under 55% in the top ten. The sequencing sample was made of a population of CD138-negative cells sorted from bone marrow. These receptors were taken from a donor at least 40 years old with multiple myeloma.

Ten or more counts support this clonotype. The V and J genes are TRBV7-3 and TRBJ2-1; 7 bases match TRBD2. V shed 1 base and J 4 bases; nucleotides not matched to a gene: 13. This CDR3 comprises 18 residues. The germline V gene has CDR1 SGHTA and CDR2 FQGTGA. The CDR3 nucleotides are TGTGCCAGCAGCTTAATATCCGGGAGACTAGCCATTTACAATGAGCAGTTCTTC. Residues: CASSLISGRLAIYNEQFF.

This clonotype was recorded at least ten times. The chain couples TRBV5-6 to TRBJ2-5; TRBD2 matches at 11 bases. Germline V gene sequence: CDR1 SGHDT, CDR2 YYEEEE. The CDR3 is 17 amino acids. The ends lost 3 bases at V and 2 bases at J; junction bases unmatched: 9. The CDR3, as DNA: TGTGCCAGCAGCTCAGGCAGAGGGACTAGCGGACAAGAGACCCAGTACTTC. This encodes CASSSGRGTSGQETQYF.

This clonotype was observed once. A much larger clonotype is one base distant, so this may be a read error. The V and J genes are TRBV28 and TRBJ2-7, with 9 bases aligning to TRBD2. This CDR3 has 15 amino acids. V was pared by 2 bases and J by 3 bases, with 5 bases of the junction left unmatched. Germline loops: CDR1 MDHEN, CDR2 SYDVKM. CDR3 DNA sequence: TGTGCCAGCAGTTTAAGGCGGGGGGGTTACTACGAGCAGTACTTC. It encodes CASSLRRGGYYEQYF.

The sample holds a few counts of this clonotype. The missing conserved phenylalanine or tryptophan at the end of this CDR3 makes a read error likely. V gene TRBV20-1 combines with J gene TRBJ1-3; D call uncertain. This CDR3 comprises 14 residues. Germline-derived CDR1 and CDR2 are DFQATT and SNEGSKA (reference sequence). Trimming took off 5 bases at V and 0 bases at J, with 11 bases between the two ends. The CDR3 DNA sequence: TGCAGTGCTCTTTGGGTGGACTCTGGAAACACCATATATCTT. It yields the protein CSALWVDSGNTIYL.

This clonotype was counted at least ten times. CDR3 region: CASSLPGTGDYGYTF. DNA for the CDR3: TGTGCCAGCAGTTTACCCGGGACAGGGGACTATGGCTACACCTTC. V usage is TRBV28 and J usage is TRBJ1-2; 10 bases fit TRBD1. V shed 2 bases and J 3 bases; nucleotides not matched to a gene: 3. This CDR3 spans 15 amino acids. Germline V gives CDR1 MDHEN, CDR2 SYDVKM.

This chain uses TRBV6-1 with TRBJ1-2; 8 bases line up with TRBD1. Germline-derived CDR1 and CDR2 are MNHNS and SASEGT. The J segment lost 2 bases and the V segment lost 5 bases, leaving 7 bases of the junction unmatched. The CDR3 runs to 15 residues. CDR3 coding DNA: TGTGCCAGCAGTAGCAGGACAGGGTCCAACTATGGCTACACCTTC. This gives the protein CASSSRTGSNYGYTF.

This clonotype appeared many times. The J gene is TRBJ1-1, the V gene TRBV29-1; D uncertain. This CDR3 contains 14 residues. Germline CDR1 and CDR2: SQVTM and ANQGSEA. V was cut by 3 bases and J by 1 base, with 12 bases left in between. As DNA, the CDR3 is TGCAGCGTTGAGGGTTGGGTCGGGAACACTGAAGCTTTCTTT. Encoded protein: CSVEGWVGNTEAFF.

This clonotype appeared a few times. This chain joins TRBV5-1 and TRBJ1-1; D gene uncertain. Germline lookup yields CDR1 SGHRS and CDR2 YFSETQ. Trimming took 2 bases from V and 1 from J, leaving 6 bases between them. This CDR3 comprises 13 residues. The CDR3 spells CASSFGKNTEAFF. CDR3 bases: TGCGCCAGCAGCTTCGGGAAGAACACTGAAGCTTTCTTT.

The V call is TRBV4-3, the J call TRBJ2-1; D tentatively fits TRBD1 or TRBD2 (5 bases each). This CDR3 contains 13 residues. The V gene lost 3 bases and the J gene lost 7 bases, with 10 bases spanning the gap. CDR1 is LGHNA and CDR2 is YSLEER in the germline V gene. This CDR3 reads CASSQARGNEQFF. CDR3 in DNA: TGCGCCAGCAGCCAGGCGAGGGGTAATGAGCAGTTCTTC.

Many counts were recorded for this clonotype. The V and J genes are TRBV4-1 and TRBJ2-3; 15 bases fit TRBD2. Germline V gives CDR1 MGHRA, CDR2 YSYEKL. The CDR3 sequence is 17 residues long. V shed 4 bases and J 4 bases; nucleotides not matched to a gene: 6. The CDR3 here is CASSLRGTSGRSDTQYF. The CDR3 DNA sequence: TGCGCCAGCAGCCTTCGTGGGACTAGCGGGAGGTCAGATACGCAGTATTTT.

This chain uses TRBV28 with TRBJ2-6, with D perhaps matching TRBD1 (6 bases). The V end was cut by 6 bases, the J end by 0 bases, with 24 bases between. Germline values: CDR1 MDHEN, CDR2 SYDVKM. CDR3 length: 20 residues. The CDR3 loop reads CASRPGAGEIWSSGANVLTF. CDR3 bases: TGTGCCAGCAGGCCCGGGGCAGGGGAGATATGGTCCTCTGGGGCCAACGTCCTGACTTTC.

About this clonotype: This could be a read error, since a much larger clone is one nucleotide away. The rearrangement links TRBV7-2 to TRBJ1-5; D unclear. The length of the CDR3 is 15 residues. The V and J ends lost 1 base and 0 bases respectively, with 7 bases between them. Looked up from germline, CDR1 is SGHTA and CDR2 is FQGNSA. The CDR3 nucleotides read TGTGCCAGCAGCTTAGGAGACTCTAGCAATCAGCCCCAGCATTTT. The encoded protein is CASSLGDSSNQPQHF.

This chain connects TRBV18 to TRBJ2-1; weak D call: TRBD1 (6 bases). CDR1 is KGHSH, CDR2 LQKENI, per germline. CDR3 size: 14 residues. Trimming stripped 3 bases from V and 9 bases from J, with 15 bases between. CDR3 protein: CASSPTGTTPEQFF. The CDR3 DNA is TGTGCCAGCTCACCGACCGGGACAACTCCTGAGCAGTTCTTC.

This clonotype was counted at least ten times. The chain combines TRBV7-2 with TRBJ1-6; D is ambiguous. This CDR3 has 15 residues. Germline assignment: CDR1 SGHTA and CDR2 FQGNSA. V lost 5 bases and J lost 0, with 8 bases in between. The CDR3 protein is CASSILSSYNSPLHF. In DNA, the CDR3 is TGTGCCAGCAGCATACTGAGCTCCTATAATTCACCCCTCCACTTT.

This clonotype was seen more than once but under ten times. CDR3 coding DNA: TGCGCCAGCAGCCAAGTAACAGGGACTCCCTACGAGCAGTACTTC. It specifies CASSQVTGTPYEQYF. This chain joins TRBV4-1 and TRBJ2-7; either TRBD1 or TRBD2 may fit D (6 bases each). The CDR3 is 15 residues long. V was pared by 1 base and J by 2 bases, with 12 bases between. Germline lookup yields CDR1 MGHRA and CDR2 YSYEKL.

This clonotype was found many times. This sequence joins TRBV20-1 and TRBJ1-2; D gene unclear. Germline CDR1 and CDR2: DFQATT and SNEGSKA (reference sequence). This CDR3 has 14 residues. Trimming took off 3 bases at V and 2 bases at J, with 13 bases between the two ends. The CDR3 coding sequence is TGCAGTGCTAGCCCAGGCGGAGGAAACTATGGCTACACCTTC. It codes for CSASPGGGNYGYTF.

This clonotype was counted at least ten times. The rearrangement joins TRBV29-1 to TRBJ2-1; the match to TRBD2 covers 9 bases. This CDR3 comprises 14 residues. The germline V gene encodes CDR1 SQVTM and CDR2 ANQGSEA. With V trimmed by 6 bases and J by 9 bases, 12 bases remained unmatched. The CDR3 region is CSVATGTSTGEQFF. The CDR3 nucleotides are TGCAGCGTAGCAACCGGGACTAGCACTGGTGAGCAGTTCTTC.

A word on this clonotype: A much more abundant neighbour one base away suggests this may be a read error. This chain joins TRBV24-1 and TRBJ2-2; TRBD1 agrees at 7 bases. V trimming: 5 bases; J trimming: 5 bases; junction bases outside the gene matches: 7. The CDR3 loop spans 15 amino acids. Germline V gene lookup returns CDR1 KGHDR and CDR2 SFDVKD. This CDR3 is CATSVCSQGTGELFF. The CDR3 bases are TGTGCCACCAGTGTTTGTTCACAGGGGACCGGGGAGCTGTTTTTT.

This clonotype occurred many times. J is TRBJ2-3 and V is TRBV6-2 or TRBV6-3; the D is unclear. This CDR3 contains 12 residues. The germline CDR1 and CDR2 sequences are MNHEY and SVGEGT. Between the trimmed V and J ends, which lost 5 bases and 4 bases, there was a span of 7 bases. CDR3 sequence: CASSPDPDTQYF. The CDR3 DNA reads as TGTGCCAGCAGTCCCGATCCAGATACGCAGTATTTT.

This clonotype was counted ten times or more. The gene calls are TRBV7-8 and TRBJ2-7; the D is unclear. V dropped 8 bases and J dropped 3 bases, with 20 bases sitting between them. Germline V CDR1 and CDR2: SGHVS, FQNEAQ. The CDR3 runs 15 residues. In DNA form, the CDR3 reads TGTGCCAGCGGACCGGCAGGCCTGGGGAACTACGAGCAGTACTTC. Protein product: CASGPAGLGNYEQYF.

In its sample, this clonotype was seen many times. This chain joins TRBV11-2 and TRBJ2-3, with 11 bases lining up with TRBD2. Trimming took 2 bases from V and 3 from J; bases not matched to a gene: 1. Looked up from germline, CDR1 is SGHAT and CDR2 is FQNNGV. The CDR3 is 15 amino acids. CDR3 residues: CASSLSSGRTDTQYF. CDR3 coding DNA: TGTGCCAGCAGCTTATCTAGCGGGAGGACAGATACGCAGTATTTT.

This clonotype was recorded at least ten times. The junction departs from germline at one end; a sequencing error may be responsible. The chain recombines TRBV20-1 with TRBJ2-7, with D perhaps matching TRBD2 (6 bases). This CDR3 region has 15 residues. Germline CDR1 DFQATT, CDR2 SNEGSKA (reference sequence). CDR3 amino acids: CSARDFPGVSHEQYF. DNA for the CDR3: TGCAGTGCTAGAGATTTCCCGGGAGTCTCCCACGAGCAGTACTTC.

This clonotype was counted ten times or more. This rearrangement joins TRBV18 to TRBJ2-4, with TRBD2 as a possible D gene (5 bases). Looked up from germline, CDR1 is KGHSH and CDR2 is LQKENI. V lost 0 bases, J lost 7 bases, and 13 bases lay in between. CDR3 length: 15 amino acids. CDR3 loop: CASSPPLAGSNIQYF. As DNA, the CDR3 is TGTGCCAGCTCACCACCGCTAGCCGGCAGCAACATTCAGTACTTC.

This clonotype was seen at least ten times. This sequence joins TRBV7-2 and TRBJ2-7, with 10 bases that match TRBD2. Germline lookup yields CDR1 SGHTA and CDR2 FQGNSA. The J segment lost 2 bases and the V segment lost 4 bases, leaving 2 bases of the junction unmatched. The CDR3 contains 14 residues. The chain's CDR3 is CASSSLAGPYEQYF. The CDR3 region has the DNA TGTGCCAGCAGCTCACTAGCGGGGCCCTACGAGCAGTACTTC.

This clonotype was counted a few times. A read error may explain this, as a much larger clone is one base away. The chain combines TRBV11-3 with TRBJ2-1; TRBD1 or TRBD2 may be the D gene (6 bases each). The CDR3 is 14 residues long. The ends were cut back, 3 bases at V and 6 bases at J, with 12 bases in the middle. Germline V gives CDR1 SGHNT, CDR2 YENEEA. CDR3 nucleotides: TGTGCCAGCAGCTTTACCGGGGGCATCAATGAGCAGTTCTTC. It codes for CASSFTGGINEQFF.

This clonotype was counted at least ten times. This chain connects TRBV28 to TRBJ2-7; the D gene is possibly TRBD2 (6 bases). In germline, CDR1 is MDHEN, CDR2 SYDVKM. Trimming removed 5 bases at V and 7 bases at J, with 12 bases between. CDR3 length equals 12 residues. DNA for the CDR3: TGTGCCAGCAGTCTTGGGGGGAAGGAGCAGTACTTC. This sequence encodes CASSLGGKEQYF.

This clonotype occurred many times. The J gene is TRBJ1-5, the V gene TRBV6-2 or TRBV6-3; 7 bases line up with TRBD1. The CDR3 spans 14 residues. With 4 bases clipped from V and 4 bases from J, the junction kept 4 bases outside the gene matches. Germline CDR1 reads MNHEY; CDR2 reads SVGEGT. CDR3 sequence (DNA): TGTGCCAGCAGTTCGGCGGGACAGAATCAGCCCCAGCATTTT. As protein: CASSSAGQNQPQHF.

Concerning this clonotype: Because the CDR3 is missing its conserved closing phenylalanine or tryptophan, this is likely a read error. The CDR3 sequence is CASRAGGPDNEQFS. The CDR3 nucleotides read TGTGCCAGTAGGGCGGGAGGTCCCGACAATGAGCAGTTCTCC. The J gene is TRBJ2-1, the V gene TRBV6-2 or TRBV6-3, with 8 nucleotides matching TRBD2. This CDR3 contains 14 residues. The J segment lost 5 bases and the V segment lost 9 bases, leaving 9 bases of the junction unmatched. The germline V gene has CDR1 MNHEY and CDR2 SVGEGT.

This clonotype came up many times. The V call is TRBV6-5, the J call TRBJ2-7; the match to TRBD1 covers 10 bases. This CDR3 is 16 amino acids long. Losses at the gene ends were 2 bases for V and 5 bases for J; bases not matched to a gene: 9. CDR1 MNHEY and CDR2 SVGAGI come from the germline V gene. The CDR3 DNA reads TGTGCCAGCAGTTACCATCGTGGGACAGGGGCGAACGAGCAGTACTTC. This codes for CASSYHRGTGANEQYF.

The table lists this clonotype with many counts. This chain uses TRBV7-3 with TRBJ2-5; D is ambiguous. V lost 3 bases and J lost 5, with 10 bases in between. CDR1 and CDR2 (germline): SGHTA, FQGTGA. The length of the CDR3 is 13 residues. This chain's CDR3 is CASSFGARETQYF. The CDR3 coding sequence is TGTGCCAGCAGCTTCGGCGCGCGGGAGACCCAGTACTTC.

This clonotype was counted at least ten times. This chain connects TRBV4-1 to TRBJ1-1; 7 nucleotides match TRBD1. The germline V gene encodes CDR1 MGHRA and CDR2 YSYEKL. The length of the CDR3 is 15 residues. V lost 4 bases and J lost 0; bases outside the gene matches: 5. As DNA, the CDR3 is TGCGCCAGCAGCCCAGGGACAGCCGTGAACACTGAAGCTTTCTTT. This codes for CASSPGTAVNTEAFF.